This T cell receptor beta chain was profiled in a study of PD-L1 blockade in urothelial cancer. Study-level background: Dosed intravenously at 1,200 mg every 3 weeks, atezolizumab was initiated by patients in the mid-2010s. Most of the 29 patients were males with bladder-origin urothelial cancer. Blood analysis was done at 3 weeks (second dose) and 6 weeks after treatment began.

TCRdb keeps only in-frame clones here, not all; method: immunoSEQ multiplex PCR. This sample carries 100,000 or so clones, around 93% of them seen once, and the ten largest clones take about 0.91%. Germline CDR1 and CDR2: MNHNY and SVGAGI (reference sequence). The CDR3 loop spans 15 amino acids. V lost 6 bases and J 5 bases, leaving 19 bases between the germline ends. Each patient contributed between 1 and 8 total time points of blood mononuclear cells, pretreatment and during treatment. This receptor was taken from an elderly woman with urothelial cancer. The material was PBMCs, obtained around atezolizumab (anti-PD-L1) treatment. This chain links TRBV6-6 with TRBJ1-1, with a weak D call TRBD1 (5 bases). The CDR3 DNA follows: TGTGCCAGCAGCCACCCCGGGGGGAAGTGGACTGAAGCTTTCTTT. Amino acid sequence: CASSHPGGKWTEAFF.